This TCR beta chain appears in the sequencing data of a study of T cells in Graves' hyperthyroidism and ophthalmopathy. At the level of the study: Blood from the periphery was taken at initial diagnosis, before any treatment. Overall study findings and caveats: Researchers found most expanded thyroid clonotypes above 0.001 in blood as well.

Fresh peripheral blood, under 13 ml, yielded the PBMCs. The trim removed 1 base at V and 0 bases at J, leaving 3 bases unmatched. This CDR3 comprises 15 residues. Germline V CDR1 and CDR2: MGHDK, SYGVNS. The TCR beta CDR3 regions underwent amplification using RNA transcripts as the source. The HTBI primer set was used in a first-round RT-PCR of the TCR CDR3. TCRdb re-analysed the multiplex PCR reads in MiXCR, keeping a single row per CDR3 protein. This sample has hundreds of thousands of distinct CDR3 sequences, with roughly 14% found just once. This clonotype appeared many times. The antigen is not known.

The chain has TRBV25-1 and TRBJ2-7; 7 bases map to TRBD1. The TCR was taken from a man younger than 30 with Graves' ophthalmopathy. Sequenced material: blood. The DNA of the CDR3 is TGTGCCAGCAGTGAATTAAGGGACAGCTCCTACGAGCAGTACTTC. Protein: CASSELRDSSYEQYF.